This T cell receptor beta chain was captured in a study of blood T cell repertoires in COVID-19. Study-level information: The samples span acute and convalescent COVID-19 from the United States, Italy and Spain. The cDNA or gDNA used as material had been derived from T cells, B-cell-depleted T cells, or PBMCs.

As processed by the authors: Nucleated cell number was recorded as an estimate derived from reference gene primer amplification. The assay was immunoSEQ multiplex PCR, and TCRdb's table has in-frame clones only and misses some. V, J and clone size are those of that table, while D and trimming were read from the DNA. The table lists roughly 42,000 clones, around 85% of them singletons. Germline loops: CDR1 LNHDA, CDR2 SQIVND (reference sequence). V lost 6 bases and J 3 bases, leaving 15 bases between the germline ends. The CDR3 length is 15 residues. J is TRBJ1-5 and V is TRBV19, with D possibly being TRBD1 (5 bases). The clonotype originates from a human donor in a cohort sampled during active COVID-19. Material for sequencing was peripheral blood. The CDR3, as DNA: TGTGCCAGTAGGACCGTGGAGGGGATCAATCAGCCCCAGCATTTT. Translation: CASRTVEGINQPQHF.